These 19 T cell receptor beta chains were sequenced from one sample in a study of blood T cell repertoires in COVID-19. Sequencing was performed with immunoSEQ multiplex PCR; in TCRdb, only in-frame clones are kept and a portion is missing. In the table there are a few hundred thousand clones, more than 75% of which are singletons. Sequencing was done on a sample of peripheral blood. The receptors come from a man aged 35-49 years who had recovered from COVID-19.

This rearrangement joins TRBV21-1 to TRBJ1-6. TRBV21-1 is noted as a pseudogene. This CDR3 spans 15 amino acids. The CDR3, as DNA: TGTGCCAGCAGCAAAGATCCGCGGGCCCGGTCACCCCTCCACTTT. This translates into CASSKDPRARSPLHF.

V is TRBV5-3 and J is TRBJ2-7, with 10 nucleotides matching TRBD1. Being an ORF, TRBV5-3 has a function that is uncertain. V lost 0 bases to trimming and J lost 3 bases; unmatched junction nucleotides: 6. This CDR3 has 16 amino acids. The chain's CDR3 is CARSLERTGGFYEQYF. CDR3 sequence (DNA): TGTGCCAGAAGCTTGGAAAGGACAGGGGGTTTCTACGAGCAGTACTTC.

This rearrangement joins TRBV12-3 or TRBV12-4 to TRBJ1-1, with no clear D. This CDR3 region has 11 residues. V was pared by 6 bases and J by 6 bases, with 8 bases between. CDR3 region: CASRLQAEAFF. The CDR3 DNA is TGTGCCAGCAGACTTCAGGCTGAAGCTTTCTTT.

The J gene is TRBJ2-7, the V gene TRBV14; possible D gene TRBD1, 6 bases. The CDR3 runs 16 residues. V lost 2 bases to trimming and J lost 0 bases, with 14 bases between them. Germline loops: CDR1 SGHDN, CDR2 FVKESK. The CDR3 loop is CASSQRGTPPSYEQYF. Here the CDR3 DNA reads TGTGCCAGCAGCCAAAGGGGGACACCGCCCTCCTACGAGCAGTACTTC.

The chain couples TRBV20-1 to TRBJ1-2, with a tentative D call TRBD1 (5 bases). CDR1 DFQATT and CDR2 SNEGSKA come from the germline V gene (reference sequence). This CDR3 comprises 11 residues. Trimming removed 2 bases from V and 8 bases from J, with 9 bases in between. This CDR3 reads CSARPGAGYTF. The CDR3 bases are TGCAGTGCTAGACCTGGGGCCGGCTACACCTTC.

The V and J genes are TRBV7-6 and TRBJ1-2, with D tentatively TRBD1 (6 bases). In germline, CDR1 is SGHVS, CDR2 FNYEAQ. V lost 5 bases, J lost 2 bases, and 18 bases lay in between. This CDR3 is 16 amino acids long. Written as DNA, the CDR3 is TGTGCCAGCAGCCCTTATAGGGGGGGACTGAACTATGGCTACACCTTC. Protein sequence: CASSPYRGGLNYGYTF.

The chain couples TRBV6-5 to TRBJ2-1; 10 positions match TRBD2. Looked up from germline, CDR1 is MNHEY and CDR2 is SVGAGI. The CDR3 is 13 residues long. The J segment lost 14 bases and the V segment lost 4 bases, leaving 8 bases of the junction unmatched. DNA for the CDR3: TGTGCCAGCAGTTTGCTAGCGGGGGTTACGAAGTTCTTC. This codes for CASSLLAGVTKFF.

CDR3 in amino acids: CASSAPQGPGELFF. For the CDR3, the DNA is TGTGCCAGCAGCGCCCCACAGGGTCCCGGGGAGCTGTTTTTT. This chain uses TRBV5-4 with TRBJ2-2, with D possibly being TRBD1 (6 bases). The germline V gene encodes CDR1 SGHNT and CDR2 YYREEE (reference sequence). V shed 4 bases and J shed 6 bases, with 13 bases lying between them. The CDR3 is made up of 14 amino acids.

This clone was seen more than once but under ten times. Other DNA sequences within the sample encode an identical CDR3. J is TRBJ2-7 and V is TRBV4-3; 8 bases map to TRBD1. This CDR3 comprises 14 residues. Per the germline V gene, CDR1 is LGHNA and CDR2 is YSLEER. The J segment lost 4 bases and the V segment lost 0 bases, leaving 2 bases of the junction unmatched. The CDR3 region is CASSQETGDYEQYF. CDR3 in DNA: TGCGCCAGCAGCCAAGAGACAGGGGATTACGAGCAGTACTTC.

The V gene is TRBV2, the J gene TRBJ2-2; 10 bases agree with TRBD2. V trimming: 8 bases; J trimming: 5 bases; junction bases outside the gene matches: 5. Germline CDR1 and CDR2: SNHLY and FYNNEI. CDR3 length: 14 amino acids. The CDR3 loop is CASFLAGDTGELFF. The DNA for the CDR3 is TGTGCCAGCTTTCTAGCGGGAGATACCGGGGAGCTGTTTTTT.

The V and J genes are TRBV12-5 and TRBJ1-2, with unresolved D. Trimming shortened V by 0 bases and J by 1 base, and 6 bases separated the two germline ends. Per the germline V gene, CDR1 is LGHNT and CDR2 is FRNRAP. The CDR3 is 14 residues long. The CDR3, as DNA: TGTGCTAGTGGTTTGGTAAACGGTAACTATGGCTACACCTTC. Its translation: CASGLVNGNYGYTF.

The chain carries TRBV7-3 and TRBJ1-1; TRBD1 matches 7 bases. CDR1 and CDR2 from the germline V gene are SGHTA and FQGTGA. Germline trimming cut 6 bases from V and 4 bases from J; bases unmatched to any gene: 14. The CDR3 covers 16 residues. In nucleotides, the CDR3 is TGTGCCAGCAGTGAGCTGGGGACAGATCGAAGCACTGAAGCTTTCTTT. Protein product: CASSELGTDRSTEAFF.

This chain uses TRBV5-1 with TRBJ2-1; D unclear. CDR3 size: 15 residues. Germline V lookup: CDR1 SGHRS, CDR2 YFSETQ. The ends were cut back, 0 bases at V and 1 base at J, with 8 bases in the middle. CDR3 DNA: TGCGCCAGCAGCTTGGCCCTGCGGTCCTACAATGAGCAGTTCTTC. Its translation is CASSLALRSYNEQFF. Drawing the rest from reference TRBV5-1 and TRBJ2-1, the complete variable domain is KAGVTQTPRYLIKTRGQQVTLSCSPISGHRSVSWYQQTPGQGLQFLFEYFSETQRNKGNFPGRFSGRQFSNSRSEMNVSTLELGDSALYLCASSLALRSYNEQFFGPGTRLTVL.

The J gene is TRBJ2-1, the V gene TRBV11-3; 13 nucleotides agree with TRBD2. CDR3 size: 19 residues. Losses at the gene ends were 3 bases for V and 2 bases for J; bases not matched to a gene: 10. Germline V gene data show CDR1 as SGHNT and CDR2 as YENEEA. CDR3 amino acids: CASSFSQQLAGGTYNEQFF. CDR3 DNA: TGTGCCAGCAGCTTTTCACAGCAACTAGCGGGAGGGACCTACAATGAGCAGTTCTTC.

This clone was counted only a few times. V and J are TRBV18 and TRBJ2-3, with a tentative D call TRBD2 (6 bases). The germline V and J ends were trimmed by 2 bases and 4 bases, with 13 bases remaining between them. Per the germline V gene, CDR1 is KGHSH and CDR2 is LQKENI. The CDR3 length is 15 residues. CDR3 sequence: CASSPGGNGADTQYF. The CDR3 bases are TGTGCCAGCTCACCAGGCGGGAACGGGGCAGATACGCAGTATTTT.

The table lists this clone with a few counts. Here the CDR3 reads CASSLRLAKQETQYF. In nucleotides, the CDR3 is TGTGCCAGCAGCTTGCGACTAGCCAAACAAGAGACCCAGTACTTC. The chain joins TRBV7-2 to TRBJ2-5; 7 bases are a match to TRBD2. With 3 bases clipped from V and 2 bases from J, the junction kept 6 bases outside the gene matches. The CDR3 covers 15 residues. Per germline, CDR1 SGHTA and CDR2 FQGNSA.

This CDR3 is CASSFHNTGELFF. The DNA for the CDR3 is TGTGCCAGTAGTTTTCATAACACCGGGGAGCTGTTTTTT. The chain combines TRBV19 with TRBJ2-2, with no clear D. Trimming shortened V by 5 bases and J by 2 bases, and 6 bases separated the two germline ends. The CDR3 contains 13 residues. Per germline, CDR1 LNHDA and CDR2 SQIVND (reference sequence).

The CDR3 coding sequence is TGTGCCAGCAGCGACCAGGGTTTTGGTAGATCACCCCTCCACTTT. This encodes CASSDQGFGRSPLHF. The chain links TRBV7-2 to TRBJ1-6; weak D call: TRBD1 (5 bases). The CDR3 is 15 amino acids. Trimming removed 5 bases at V and 10 bases at J, with 18 bases between. Germline loops: CDR1 SGHTA, CDR2 FQGNSA.

On this clone: Sequence at one end of the junction differs from germline and may be a read error. Other nucleotide sequences in the sample specify the same CDR3. The chain is built from TRBV7-9 and TRBJ2-5, with TRBD2 identical over 12 bases. Germline V gene sequence: CDR1 SEHNR, CDR2 FQNEAQ (reference sequence). The CDR3 covers 14 residues. Written as DNA, the CDR3 is TGTGCCAGCAGCCTAGCGGGAGGGAAAGAGACCCAGTACTTC. It yields the protein CASSLAGGKETQYF.